A single sample is the source of the 14 T cell receptor beta chains below, sequenced in a study of blood T cell repertoires in COVID-19. Sequencing was performed with immunoSEQ multiplex PCR; in TCRdb, only in-frame clones are kept and a portion is missing. Of roughly 55,000 clones in the sample, roughly 87% are singletons; the top ten hold around 1.9%. What was sequenced was peripheral blood. The receptors derive from a woman aged 55 to 70 with acute or convalescent COVID-19.

Comment on this clone: This specimen includes other DNA sequences encoding the same CDR3. V usage is TRBV5-1 and J usage is TRBJ1-1; a weak D match, TRBD1 (6 bases). This CDR3 is built from 13 residues. The ends were cut back, 0 bases at V and 4 bases at J, with 7 bases in the middle. The germline gives CDR1 SGHRS, CDR2 YFSETQ. The CDR3 loop reads CASSLAQGTEAFF. CDR3 sequence (DNA): TGCGCCAGCAGCTTGGCACAGGGCACTGAAGCTTTCTTT.

The chain combines TRBV7-2 with TRBJ1-4, with 10 nucleotides matching TRBD1. Trimming took 5 bases from V and 8 from J; bases not matched to a gene: 8. Germline V CDR1 and CDR2: SGHTA, FQGNSA. The CDR3 loop spans 15 amino acids. The CDR3 nucleotides are TGTGCCAGCAGCAGGAGACAGGGGGCGGGAGAAAAACTGTTTTTT. This translates into CASSRRQGAGEKLFF.

V gene TRBV6-5 combines with J gene TRBJ2-7, with 10 bases fitting TRBD1. The CDR3 is 14 residues long. V shed 10 bases, J shed 3 bases, and the junction held 9 bases outside the gene matches. Germline V gene data show CDR1 as MNHEY and CDR2 as SVGAGI. In DNA form, the CDR3 reads TGTGCCACCAAACGGGGACAGGGGTACTACGAGCAGTACTTC. Translation gives CATKRGQGYYEQYF.

The table lists this clone with a few counts. The chain joins TRBV19 to TRBJ1-4; 7 nucleotides line up with TRBD1. The germline V gene encodes CDR1 LNHDA and CDR2 SQIVND (reference sequence). The CDR3 is 19 amino acids. V shed 6 bases and J 2 bases; nucleotides not matched to a gene: 18. The CDR3 reads CASSYRTGLQRGTNEKLFF. The CDR3 DNA sequence: TGTGCCAGTAGCTACAGGACAGGCCTTCAGAGAGGGACTAATGAAAAACTGTTTTTT.

The chain employs TRBV6-4 and TRBJ2-3; TRBD2 might be the D (5 bases). This CDR3 comprises 15 residues. The V end was cut by 2 bases, the J end by 0 bases, with 9 bases between. CDR1 and CDR2 (germline): MRHNA, SNTAGT. The chain's CDR3 is CASSDGRGSTDTQYF. The CDR3 nucleotides are TGTGCCAGCAGTGACGGCCGGGGTAGCACAGATACGCAGTATTTT.

This clone came up a few times. V is TRBV21-1 and J is TRBJ1-2; the table's D call of TRBD1 was not tested on the DNA. TRBV21-1 is marked as a pseudogene. The CDR3 is 20 amino acids. The CDR3 DNA sequence: TGTGCCAGCAGCAAAGGTCAGAGGGACAGGCAAAATACAACTAACTATGGCTACACCTTC. Its translation is CASSKGQRDRQNTTNYGYTF.

This sequence joins TRBV10-3 and TRBJ2-5; TRBD1 is a possible D gene (6 bases). The germline V and J ends were trimmed by 0 bases and 0 bases, with 20 bases remaining between them. This CDR3 comprises 19 residues. The germline CDR1 and CDR2 sequences are ENHRY and SYGVKD. In nucleotides, the CDR3 is TGTGCCATCAGTGAGTCAGGTTTTTCTACAGGGCAGTACCAAGAGACCCAGTACTTC. Its protein product is CAISESGFSTGQYQETQYF.

V and J are TRBV15 and TRBJ1-3; a weak D match, TRBD1 (6 bases). Per germline, CDR1 LNHNV and CDR2 YYDKDF (reference sequence). V was trimmed by 4 bases and J by 0 bases, leaving 10 bases between them. The CDR3 covers 15 residues. CDR3 protein: CATSNDRSSGNTIYF. CDR3 nucleotides: TGTGCCACCAGCAATGACAGGAGCTCTGGAAACACCATATATTTT.

The gene calls are TRBV27 and TRBJ2-3, with a weak D call TRBD2 (6 bases). The CDR3 covers 14 residues. V lost 6 bases and J 5 bases, leaving 15 bases between the germline ends. Germline V CDR1 and CDR2: MNHEY, SMNVEV (reference sequence). CDR3 in DNA: TGTGCCAGCAGAGTCCCGGGACTCGGAGATACGCAGTATTTT. Residues: CASRVPGLGDTQYF.

This rearrangement joins TRBV2 to TRBJ2-1; 9 nucleotides agree with TRBD2. V trimming: 6 bases; J trimming: 2 bases; junction bases outside the gene matches: 5. This CDR3 has 15 residues. Germline CDR1 reads SNHLY; CDR2 reads FYNNEI. CDR3 DNA sequence: TGTGCCAGCAGGTTAGCGGGAGAGACCTACAATGAGCAGTTCTTC. Residues: CASRLAGETYNEQFF.

The chain combines TRBV3-1 (or the pseudogene TRBV3-2) with TRBJ2-7; D unclear. The V gene's germline CDR1 is LGHDT and CDR2 YNNKEL (reference sequence). CDR3 length equals 11 residues. The ends were cut back, 1 base at V and 4 bases at J, with 2 bases in the middle. The CDR3 nucleotides read TGTGCCAGCAGCCAAGCTTACGAGCAGTACTTC. Translated: CASSQAYEQYF.

The chain carries TRBV7-9 and TRBJ2-2; D perhaps matches TRBD1 (5 bases). With 7 bases removed from V and 3 bases from J, the gap between germline ends came to 15 bases. Germline CDR1 reads SEHNR; CDR2 reads FQNEAQ (reference sequence). The CDR3 loop spans 15 amino acids. The DNA for the CDR3 is TGTGCCAGCATCCAAGGGGCAGGGCACACCGGGGAGCTGTTTTTT. Amino acid sequence: CASIQGAGHTGELFF.

This chain connects TRBV29-1 to TRBJ2-7; perhaps TRBD1 as D (6 bases). Trimming removed 4 bases from V and 6 bases from J, with 10 bases in between. CDR3 length equals 11 residues. The V gene's germline CDR1 is SQVTM and CDR2 ANQGSEA. The CDR3 DNA reads TGCAGCGTTGCAGGGGCCGGCGAGCAGTACTTC. It translates to CSVAGAGEQYF.

The V call is TRBV30, the J call TRBJ1-6; D perhaps matches TRBD1 (5 bases). Germline V gene data show CDR1 as GTSNPN and CDR2 as SVGIG (reference sequence). The V gene lost 0 bases and the J gene lost 8 bases, with 11 bases spanning the gap. The CDR3 spans 14 residues. The CDR3 DNA follows: TGTGCCTGGAGTGTCCGGGGGGTCGATTCACCCCTCCACTTT. Its translation is CAWSVRGVDSPLHF.